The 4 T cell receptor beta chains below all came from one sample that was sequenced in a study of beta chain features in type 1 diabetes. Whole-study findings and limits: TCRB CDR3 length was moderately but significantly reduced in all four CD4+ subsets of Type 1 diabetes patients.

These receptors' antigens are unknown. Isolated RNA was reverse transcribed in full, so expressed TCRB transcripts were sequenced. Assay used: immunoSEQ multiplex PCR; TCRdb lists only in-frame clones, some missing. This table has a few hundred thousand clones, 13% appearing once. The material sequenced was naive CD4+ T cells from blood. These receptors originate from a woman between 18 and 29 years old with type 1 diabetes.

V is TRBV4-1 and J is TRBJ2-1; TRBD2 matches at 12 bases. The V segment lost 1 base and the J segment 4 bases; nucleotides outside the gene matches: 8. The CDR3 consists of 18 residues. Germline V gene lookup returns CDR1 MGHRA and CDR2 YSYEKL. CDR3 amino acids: CASSQVTSGRPLYNEQFF. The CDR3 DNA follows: TGCGCCAGCAGCCAAGTAACTAGCGGGAGGCCGCTATACAATGAGCAGTTCTTC.

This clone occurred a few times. Here the CDR3 reads CASSRQGLNTEAFF. As DNA, the CDR3 is TGTGCCAGCAGCAGACAGGGATTGAACACTGAAGCTTTCTTT. The rearrangement links TRBV27 to TRBJ1-1; 7 nucleotides line up with TRBD1. The CDR3 runs to 14 residues. Germline-derived CDR1 and CDR2 are MNHEY and SMNVEV (reference sequence). The J segment lost 0 bases and the V segment lost 6 bases, leaving 4 bases of the junction unmatched.

The CDR3 protein is CASTFTRVGANVLTF. CDR3 nucleotides: TGTGCCAGCACCTTCACTAGGGTTGGGGCCAACGTCCTGACTTTC. The V and J genes are TRBV6-5 and TRBJ2-6, with D perhaps TRBD2 (5 bases). Germline V lookup: CDR1 MNHEY, CDR2 SVGAGI. This CDR3 has 15 amino acids. V dropped 7 bases and J dropped 3 bases, with 13 bases sitting between them.

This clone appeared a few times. CDR3 protein: CASRARVPGTEAFF. Here the CDR3 DNA reads TGTGCCAGCAGAGCCAGGGTTCCTGGCACTGAAGCTTTCTTT. The chain employs TRBV25-1 and TRBJ1-1; D may be TRBD1 (5 bases). V lost 6 bases to trimming and J lost 4 bases, with 15 bases between them. Germline V CDR1 and CDR2: MGHDK, SYGVNS. This CDR3 has 14 amino acids. The full variable domain, completed using reference TRBV25-1 and TRBJ1-1, is EADIYQTPRYLVIGTGKKITLECSQTMGHDKMYWYQQDPGMELHLIHYSYGVNSTEKGDLSSESTVSRIRTEHFPLTLESARPSHTSQYLCASRARVPGTEAFFGQGTRLTVV.